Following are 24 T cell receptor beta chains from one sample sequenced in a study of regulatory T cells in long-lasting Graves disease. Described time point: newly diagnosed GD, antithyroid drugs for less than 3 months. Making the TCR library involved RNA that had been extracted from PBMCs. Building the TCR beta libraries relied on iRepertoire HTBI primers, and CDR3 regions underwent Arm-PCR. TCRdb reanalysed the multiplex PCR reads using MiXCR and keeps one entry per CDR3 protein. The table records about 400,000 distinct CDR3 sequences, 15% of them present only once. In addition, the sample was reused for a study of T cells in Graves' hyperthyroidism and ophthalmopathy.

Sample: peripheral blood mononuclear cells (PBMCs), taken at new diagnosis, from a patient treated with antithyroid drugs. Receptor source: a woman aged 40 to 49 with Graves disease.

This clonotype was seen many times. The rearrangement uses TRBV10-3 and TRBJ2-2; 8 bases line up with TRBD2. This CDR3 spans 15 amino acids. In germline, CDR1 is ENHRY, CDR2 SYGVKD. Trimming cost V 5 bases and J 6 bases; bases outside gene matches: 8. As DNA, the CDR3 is TGTGCCATCAGTTCCCGGGAGGGAGGTTCCGGGGAGCTGTTTTTT. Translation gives CAISSREGGSGELFF.

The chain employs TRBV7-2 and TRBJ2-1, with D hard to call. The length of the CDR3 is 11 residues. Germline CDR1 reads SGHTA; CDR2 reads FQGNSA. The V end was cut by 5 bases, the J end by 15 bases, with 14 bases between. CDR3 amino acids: CASSASHVWFF. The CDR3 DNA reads TGTGCCAGCAGCGCCAGTCACGTATGGTTCTTC.

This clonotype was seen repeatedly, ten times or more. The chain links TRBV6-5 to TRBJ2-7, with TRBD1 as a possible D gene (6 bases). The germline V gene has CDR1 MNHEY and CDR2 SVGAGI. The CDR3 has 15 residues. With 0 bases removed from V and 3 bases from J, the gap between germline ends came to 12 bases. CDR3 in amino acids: CASSYSGARIYEQYF. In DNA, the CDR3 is TGTGCCAGCAGTTACTCGGGGGCTCGAATCTACGAGCAGTACTTC.

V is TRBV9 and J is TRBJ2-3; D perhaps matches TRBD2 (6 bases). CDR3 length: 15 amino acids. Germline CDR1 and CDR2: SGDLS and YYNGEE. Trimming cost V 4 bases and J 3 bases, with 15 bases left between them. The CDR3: CASSSRLGPTDTQYF. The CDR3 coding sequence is TGTGCCAGCAGCTCCCGACTAGGTCCTACAGATACGCAGTATTTT.

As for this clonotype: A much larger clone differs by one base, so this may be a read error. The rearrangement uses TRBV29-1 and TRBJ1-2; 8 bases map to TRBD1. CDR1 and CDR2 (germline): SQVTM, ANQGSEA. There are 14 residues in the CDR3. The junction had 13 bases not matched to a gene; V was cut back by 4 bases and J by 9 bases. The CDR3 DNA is TGCAGCGTTGTTTCCACGGACAGGGAATATAGCTACACCTTC. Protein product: CSVVSTDREYSYTF.

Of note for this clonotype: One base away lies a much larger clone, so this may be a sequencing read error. The CDR3 loop is CASSLRGDSPYEQHF. DNA of the CDR3: TGTGCCAGCAGCTTAAGGGGGGACTCCCCCTACGAGCAGCACTTC. This chain links TRBV11-2 with TRBJ2-7; D is perhaps TRBD1 or TRBD2 (6 bases each). From germline, CDR1 is SGHAT and CDR2 FQNNGV. The CDR3 length is 15 residues.

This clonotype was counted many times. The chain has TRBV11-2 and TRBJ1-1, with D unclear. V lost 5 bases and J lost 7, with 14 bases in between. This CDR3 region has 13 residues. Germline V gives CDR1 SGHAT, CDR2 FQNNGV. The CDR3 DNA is TGTGCCAGCAGCCTTGGAGAAGTTGGTGAAGCTTTCTTT. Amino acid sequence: CASSLGEVGEAFF.

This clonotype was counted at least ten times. The CDR3 here is CAISGTSGSFYEQYF. For the CDR3, the DNA is TGTGCCATCAGTGGAACTAGCGGGAGTTTCTACGAGCAGTACTTC. This chain uses TRBV10-3 with TRBJ2-7; 11 bases fit TRBD2. The V gene's germline CDR1 is ENHRY and CDR2 SYGVKD. Losses at the gene ends were 4 bases for V and 3 bases for J; bases not matched to a gene: 5. CDR3 size: 15 residues.

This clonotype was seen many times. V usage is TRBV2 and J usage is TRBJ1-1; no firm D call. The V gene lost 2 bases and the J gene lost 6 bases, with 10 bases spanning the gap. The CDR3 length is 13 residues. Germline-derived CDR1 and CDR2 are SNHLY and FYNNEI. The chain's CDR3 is CASSESRFPEAFF. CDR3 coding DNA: TGTGCCAGCAGTGAATCCCGTTTTCCTGAAGCTTTCTTT. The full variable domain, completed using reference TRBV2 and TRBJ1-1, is EPEVTQTPSHQVTQMGQEVILRCVPISNHLYFYWYRQILGQKVEFLVSFYNNEISEKSEIFDDQFSVERPDGSNFTLKIRSTKLEDSAMYFCASSESRFPEAFFGQGTRLTVV.

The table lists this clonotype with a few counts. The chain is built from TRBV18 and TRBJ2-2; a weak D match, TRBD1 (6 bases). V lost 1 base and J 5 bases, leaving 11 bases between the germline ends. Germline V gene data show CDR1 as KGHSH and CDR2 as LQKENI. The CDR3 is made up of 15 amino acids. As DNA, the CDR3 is TGTGCCAGCTCACCACTTCAGGGGCGGACCGGGGAGCTGTTTTTT. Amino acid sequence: CASSPLQGRTGELFF.

In DNA, the CDR3 is TGCGCCAGCAGCTTGGGGAGACAGACAGGGTTCCATGGCTACACCTTC. This sequence encodes CASSLGRQTGFHGYTF. The genes are TRBV5-1 and TRBJ1-2; TRBD1 matches 7 bases. Germline CDR1 is SGHRS and CDR2 is YFSETQ. The CDR3 has 16 amino acids. V was pared by 0 bases and J by 6 bases, with 11 bases of the junction left unmatched. Full variable domain (remainder filled in from reference TRBV5-1 and TRBJ1-2): KAGVTQTPRYLIKTRGQQVTLSCSPISGHRSVSWYQQTPGQGLQFLFEYFSETQRNKGNFPGRFSGRQFSNSRSEMNVSTLELGDSALYLCASSLGRQTGFHGYTFGSGTRLTVV.

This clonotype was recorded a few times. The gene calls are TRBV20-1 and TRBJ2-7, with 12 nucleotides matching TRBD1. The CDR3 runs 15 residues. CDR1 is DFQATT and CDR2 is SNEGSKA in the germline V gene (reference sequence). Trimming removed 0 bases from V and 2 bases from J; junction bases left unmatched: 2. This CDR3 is CSAREGQGATYEQYF. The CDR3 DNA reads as TGCAGTGCTAGAGAGGGACAGGGGGCGACCTACGAGCAGTACTTC.

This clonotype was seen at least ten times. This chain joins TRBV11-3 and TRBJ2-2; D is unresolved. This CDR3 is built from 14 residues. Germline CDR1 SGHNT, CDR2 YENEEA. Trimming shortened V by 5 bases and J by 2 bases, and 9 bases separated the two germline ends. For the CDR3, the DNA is TGTGCCAGCAGCCTTGACCGTAACACCGGGGAGCTGTTTTTT. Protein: CASSLDRNTGELFF.

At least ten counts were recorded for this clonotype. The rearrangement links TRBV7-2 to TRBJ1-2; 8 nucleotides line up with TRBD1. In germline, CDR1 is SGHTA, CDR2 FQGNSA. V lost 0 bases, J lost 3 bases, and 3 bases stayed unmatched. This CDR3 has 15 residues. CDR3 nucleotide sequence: TGTGCCAGCAGCTTAGCGACAGGGGATCACTATGGCTACACCTTC. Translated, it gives CASSLATGDHYGYTF.

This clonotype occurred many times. CDR3 sequence (DNA): TGCAGTGCTAGATCTGGGGGTCAGCCCCAGCATTTT. This gives the protein CSARSGGQPQHF. The V call is TRBV20-1, the J call TRBJ1-5, with D perhaps TRBD1 (5 bases). V was pared by 2 bases and J by 6 bases, with 8 bases between. This CDR3 is 12 amino acids long. Germline assignment: CDR1 DFQATT and CDR2 SNEGSKA (reference sequence).

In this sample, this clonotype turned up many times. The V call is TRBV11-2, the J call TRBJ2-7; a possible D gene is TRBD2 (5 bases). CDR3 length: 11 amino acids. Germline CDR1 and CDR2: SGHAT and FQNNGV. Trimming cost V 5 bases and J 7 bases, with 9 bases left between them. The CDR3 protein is CASSNRGEQYF. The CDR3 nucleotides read TGTGCCAGCAGCAACCGGGGTGAGCAGTACTTC.

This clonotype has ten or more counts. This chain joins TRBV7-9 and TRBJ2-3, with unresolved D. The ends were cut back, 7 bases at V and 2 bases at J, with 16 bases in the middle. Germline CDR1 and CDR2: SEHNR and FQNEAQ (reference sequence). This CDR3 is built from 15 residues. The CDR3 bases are TGTGCCAGCAACAAAGCCGTTCCAGTCACAGATACGCAGTATTTT. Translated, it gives CASNKAVPVTDTQYF.

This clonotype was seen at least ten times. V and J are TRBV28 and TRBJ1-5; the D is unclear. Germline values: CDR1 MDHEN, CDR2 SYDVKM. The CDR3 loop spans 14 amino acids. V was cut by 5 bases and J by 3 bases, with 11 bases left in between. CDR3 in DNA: TGTGCCAGCAGTCGTACATACCCCAATCAGCCCCAGCATTTT. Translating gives CASSRTYPNQPQHF.

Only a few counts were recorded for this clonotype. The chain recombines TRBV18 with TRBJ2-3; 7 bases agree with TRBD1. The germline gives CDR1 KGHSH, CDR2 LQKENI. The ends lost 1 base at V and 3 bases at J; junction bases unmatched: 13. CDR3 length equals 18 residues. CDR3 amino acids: CASSPQYEAGGYTDTQYF. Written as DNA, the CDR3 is TGTGCCAGCTCACCACAATACGAAGCAGGGGGTTATACAGATACGCAGTATTTT.

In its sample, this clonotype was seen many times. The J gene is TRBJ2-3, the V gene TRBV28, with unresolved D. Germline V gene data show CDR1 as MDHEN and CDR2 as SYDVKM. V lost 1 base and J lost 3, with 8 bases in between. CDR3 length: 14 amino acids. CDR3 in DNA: TGTGCCAGCAGTTTATTGGGGTTAACAGATACGCAGTATTTT. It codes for CASSLLGLTDTQYF. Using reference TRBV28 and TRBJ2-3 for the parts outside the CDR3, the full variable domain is DVKVTQSSRYLVKRTGEKVFLECVQDMDHENMFWYRQDPGLGLRLIYFSYDVKMKEKGDIPEGYSVSREKKERFSLILESASTNQTSMYLCASSLLGLTDTQYFGPGTRLTVL.

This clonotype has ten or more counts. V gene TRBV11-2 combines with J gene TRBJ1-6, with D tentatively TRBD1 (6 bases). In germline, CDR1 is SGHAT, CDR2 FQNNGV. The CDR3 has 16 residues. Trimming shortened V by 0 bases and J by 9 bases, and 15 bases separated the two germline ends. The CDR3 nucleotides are TGTGCCAGCAGCTTAGATTGGGGGGCCTGGGGTTCACCCCTCCACTTT. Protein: CASSLDWGAWGSPLHF.

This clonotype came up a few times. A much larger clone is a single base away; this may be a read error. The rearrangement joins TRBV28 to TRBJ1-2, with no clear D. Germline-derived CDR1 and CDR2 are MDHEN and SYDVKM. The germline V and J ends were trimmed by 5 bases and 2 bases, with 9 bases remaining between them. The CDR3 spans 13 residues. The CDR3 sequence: CASSPLENYGYTF. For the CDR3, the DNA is TGTGCCAGCAGTCCCCTCGAAAACTATGGCTACACCTTC.

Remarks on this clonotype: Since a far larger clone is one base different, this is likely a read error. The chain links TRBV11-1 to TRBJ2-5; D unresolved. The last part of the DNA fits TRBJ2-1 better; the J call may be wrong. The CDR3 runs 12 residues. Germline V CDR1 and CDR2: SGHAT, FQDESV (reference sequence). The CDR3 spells CASSLGSNDQFF. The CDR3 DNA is TGTGCCAGCAGCTTAGGATCCAATGATCAGTTCTTC.

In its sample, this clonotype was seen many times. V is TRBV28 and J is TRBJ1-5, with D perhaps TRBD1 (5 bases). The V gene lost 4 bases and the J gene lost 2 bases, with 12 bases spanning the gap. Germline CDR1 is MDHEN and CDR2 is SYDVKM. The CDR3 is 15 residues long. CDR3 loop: CASSWRGGGNQPQHF. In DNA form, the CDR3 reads TGTGCCAGCAGTTGGCGGGGAGGGGGCAATCAGCCCCAGCATTTT.